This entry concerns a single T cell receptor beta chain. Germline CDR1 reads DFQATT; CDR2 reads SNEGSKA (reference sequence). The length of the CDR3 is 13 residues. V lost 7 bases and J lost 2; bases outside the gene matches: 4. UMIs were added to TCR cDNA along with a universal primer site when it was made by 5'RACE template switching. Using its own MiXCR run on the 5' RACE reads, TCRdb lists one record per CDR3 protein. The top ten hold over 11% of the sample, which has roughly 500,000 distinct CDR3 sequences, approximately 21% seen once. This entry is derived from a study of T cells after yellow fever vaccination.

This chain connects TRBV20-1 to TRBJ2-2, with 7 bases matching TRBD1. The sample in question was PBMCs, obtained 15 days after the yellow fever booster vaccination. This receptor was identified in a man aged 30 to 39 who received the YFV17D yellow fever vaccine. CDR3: CSVRQGNTGELFF. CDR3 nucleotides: TGCAGTGTAAGACAGGGCAACACCGGGGAGCTGTTTTTT.